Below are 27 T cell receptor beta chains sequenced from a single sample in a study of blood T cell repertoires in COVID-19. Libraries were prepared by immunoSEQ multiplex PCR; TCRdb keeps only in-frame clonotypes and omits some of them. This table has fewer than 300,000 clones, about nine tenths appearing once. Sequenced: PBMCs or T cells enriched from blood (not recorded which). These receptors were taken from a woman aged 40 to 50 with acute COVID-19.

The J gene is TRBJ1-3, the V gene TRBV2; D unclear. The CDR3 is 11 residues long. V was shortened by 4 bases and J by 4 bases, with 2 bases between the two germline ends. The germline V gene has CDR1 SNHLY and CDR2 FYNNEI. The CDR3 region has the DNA TGTGCCAGCAGTGCGGGAAACACCATATATTTT. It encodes CASSAGNTIYF.

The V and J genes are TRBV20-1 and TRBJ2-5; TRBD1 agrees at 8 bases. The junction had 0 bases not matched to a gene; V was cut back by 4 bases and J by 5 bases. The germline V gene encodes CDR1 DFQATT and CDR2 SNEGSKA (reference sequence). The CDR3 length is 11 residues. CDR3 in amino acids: CSANRGETQYF. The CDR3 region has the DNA TGCAGTGCTAACAGGGGGGAGACCCAGTACTTC.

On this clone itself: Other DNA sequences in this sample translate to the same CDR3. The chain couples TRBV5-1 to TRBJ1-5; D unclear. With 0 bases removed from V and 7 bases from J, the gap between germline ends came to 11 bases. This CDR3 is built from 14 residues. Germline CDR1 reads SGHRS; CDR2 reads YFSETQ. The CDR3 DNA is TGCGCCAGCAGCTTGGGAGAGACTGGGCAGCCCCAGCATTTT. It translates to CASSLGETGQPQHF.

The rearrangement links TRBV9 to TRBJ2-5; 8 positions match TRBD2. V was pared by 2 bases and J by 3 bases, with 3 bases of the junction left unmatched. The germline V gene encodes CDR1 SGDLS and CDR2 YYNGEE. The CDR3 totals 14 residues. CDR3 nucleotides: TGTGCCAGCAGCGTGACAGCGGGAGAAGAGACCCAGTACTTC. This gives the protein CASSVTAGEETQYF.

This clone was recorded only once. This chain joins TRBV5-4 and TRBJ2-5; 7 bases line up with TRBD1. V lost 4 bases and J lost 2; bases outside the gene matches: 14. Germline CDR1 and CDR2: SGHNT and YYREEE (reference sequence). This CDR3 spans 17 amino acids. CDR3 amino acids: CASSLTYFRDRQETQYF. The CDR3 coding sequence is TGTGCCAGCAGCCTGACCTACTTCCGGGACAGACAAGAGACCCAGTACTTC.

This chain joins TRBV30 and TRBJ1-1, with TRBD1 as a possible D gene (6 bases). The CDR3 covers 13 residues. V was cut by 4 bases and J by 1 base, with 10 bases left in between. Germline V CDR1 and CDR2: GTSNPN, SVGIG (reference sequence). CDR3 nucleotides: TGTGCCTGGAAAGGGGACACGAACACTGAAGCTTTCTTT. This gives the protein CAWKGDTNTEAFF. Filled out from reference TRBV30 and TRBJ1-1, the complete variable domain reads SQTIHQWPATLVQPVGSPLSLECTVEGTSNPNLYWYRQAAGRGLQLLFYSVGIGQISSEVPQNLSASRPQDRQFILSSKKLLLSDSGFYLCAWKGDTNTEAFFGQGTRLTVV.

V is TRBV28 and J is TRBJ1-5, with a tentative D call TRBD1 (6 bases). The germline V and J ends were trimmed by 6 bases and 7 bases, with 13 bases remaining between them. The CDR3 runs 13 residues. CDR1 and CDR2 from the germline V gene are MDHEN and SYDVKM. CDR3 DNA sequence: TGTGCCAGCAGACAAGAGGGGGTCCAGCCCCAGCATTTT. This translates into CASRQEGVQPQHF.

CDR3 sequence: CASSLGTGNGNEQFF. The CDR3, as DNA: TGTGCCAGCAGCTTGGGGACAGGGAACGGGAATGAGCAGTTCTTC. The chain links TRBV7-9 to TRBJ2-1, with TRBD1 matching over 9 bases. The CDR3 extends over 15 amino acids. Looked up from germline, CDR1 is SEHNR and CDR2 is FQNEAQ (reference sequence). The J segment lost 7 bases and the V segment lost 3 bases, leaving 7 bases of the junction unmatched.

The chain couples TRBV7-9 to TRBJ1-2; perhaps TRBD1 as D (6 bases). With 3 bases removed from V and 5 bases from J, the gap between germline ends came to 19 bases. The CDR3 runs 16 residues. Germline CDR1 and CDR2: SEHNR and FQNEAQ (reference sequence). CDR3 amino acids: CASSFQQGRGSYGYTF. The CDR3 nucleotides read TGTGCCAGCAGCTTCCAACAGGGCCGTGGGTCTTATGGCTACACCTTC.

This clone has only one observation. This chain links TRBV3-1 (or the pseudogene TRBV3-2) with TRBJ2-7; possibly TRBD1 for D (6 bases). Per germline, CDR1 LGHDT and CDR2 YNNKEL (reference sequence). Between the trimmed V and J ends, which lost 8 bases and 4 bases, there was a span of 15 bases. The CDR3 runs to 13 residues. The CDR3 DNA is TGTGCCAGCGCGATAACAGGGCTGTACGAGCAGTACTTC. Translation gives CASAITGLYEQYF.

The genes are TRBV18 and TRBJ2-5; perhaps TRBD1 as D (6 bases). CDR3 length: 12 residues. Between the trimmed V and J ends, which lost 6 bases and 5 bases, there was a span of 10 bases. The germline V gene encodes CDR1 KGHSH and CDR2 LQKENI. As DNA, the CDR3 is TGTGCCAGCTCCCTCAGGGGTGAGACCCAGTACTTC. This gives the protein CASSLRGETQYF.

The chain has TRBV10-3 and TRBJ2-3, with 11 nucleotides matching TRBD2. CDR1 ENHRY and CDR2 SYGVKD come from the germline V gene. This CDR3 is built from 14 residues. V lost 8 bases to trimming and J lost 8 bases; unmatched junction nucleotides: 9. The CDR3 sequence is CAIGLAGGPGTQYF. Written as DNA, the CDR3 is TGTGCCATCGGATTAGCGGGGGGGCCGGGTACGCAGTATTTT.

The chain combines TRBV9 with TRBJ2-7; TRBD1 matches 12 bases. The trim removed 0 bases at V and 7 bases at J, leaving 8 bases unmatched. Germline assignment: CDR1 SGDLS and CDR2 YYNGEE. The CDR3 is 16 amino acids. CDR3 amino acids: CASSVGLGQGAVEQYF. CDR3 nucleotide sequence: TGTGCCAGCAGCGTAGGTCTGGGACAGGGGGCGGTTGAGCAGTACTTC. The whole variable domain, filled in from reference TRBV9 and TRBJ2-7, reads DSGVTQTPKHLITATGQRVTLRCSPRSGDLSVYWYQQSLDQGLQFLIQYYNGEERAKGNILERFSAQQFPDLHSELNLSSLELGDSALYFCASSVGLGQGAVEQYFGPGTRLTVT.

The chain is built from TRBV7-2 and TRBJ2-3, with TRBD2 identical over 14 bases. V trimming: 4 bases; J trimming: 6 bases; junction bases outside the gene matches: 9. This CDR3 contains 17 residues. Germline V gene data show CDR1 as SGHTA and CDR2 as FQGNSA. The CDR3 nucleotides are TGTGCCAGCAGCTACTGGACTAGCGGGAGGAAGCGCGATACGCAGTATTTT. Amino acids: CASSYWTSGRKRDTQYF.

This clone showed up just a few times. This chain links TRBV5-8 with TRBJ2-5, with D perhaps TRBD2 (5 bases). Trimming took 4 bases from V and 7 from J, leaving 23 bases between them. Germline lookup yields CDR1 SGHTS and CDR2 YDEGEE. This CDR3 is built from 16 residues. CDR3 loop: CASSPEEGRRLGTQYF. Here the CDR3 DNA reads TGTGCCAGCAGCCCGGAGGAAGGCCGCAGGTTGGGGACCCAGTACTTC.

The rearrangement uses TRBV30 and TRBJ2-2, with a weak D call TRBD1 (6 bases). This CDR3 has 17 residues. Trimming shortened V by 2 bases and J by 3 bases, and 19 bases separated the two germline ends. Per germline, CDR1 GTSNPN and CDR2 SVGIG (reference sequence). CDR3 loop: CAWSPRGGRWDTGELFF. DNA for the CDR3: TGTGCCTGGAGTCCCAGGGGTGGGAGATGGGACACCGGGGAGCTGTTTTTT.

The DNA for the CDR3 is TGTGCCAGTAGTACGTCCCCCTCGGGCAATCAGCCCCAGCATTTT. It translates to CASSTSPSGNQPQHF. V is TRBV19 and J is TRBJ1-5; unclear D gene. Trimming shortened V by 4 bases and J by 2 bases, and 12 bases separated the two germline ends. This CDR3 comprises 15 residues. CDR1 and CDR2 from the germline V gene are LNHDA and SQIVND (reference sequence).

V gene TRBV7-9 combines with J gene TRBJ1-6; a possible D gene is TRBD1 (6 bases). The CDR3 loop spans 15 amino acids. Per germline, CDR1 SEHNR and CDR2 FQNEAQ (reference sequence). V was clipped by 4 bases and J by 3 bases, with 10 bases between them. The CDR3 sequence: CASSSDSYYNSPLHF. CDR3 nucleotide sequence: TGTGCCAGCAGCTCGGACAGCTACTATAATTCACCCCTCCACTTT. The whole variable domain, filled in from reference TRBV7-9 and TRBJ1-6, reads DTGVSQNPRHKITKRGQNVTFRCDPISEHNRLYWYRQTLGQGPEFLTYFQNEAQLEKSRLLSDRFSAERPKGSFSTLEIQRTEQGDSAMYLCASSSDSYYNSPLHFGNGTRLTVT.

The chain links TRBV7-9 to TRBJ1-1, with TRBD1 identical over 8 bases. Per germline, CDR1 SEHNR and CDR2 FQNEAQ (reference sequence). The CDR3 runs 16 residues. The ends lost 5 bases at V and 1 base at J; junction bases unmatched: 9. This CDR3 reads CASSRRTGSRNTEAFF. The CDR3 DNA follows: TGTGCCAGCAGCAGAAGGACAGGGTCAAGGAACACTGAAGCTTTCTTT.

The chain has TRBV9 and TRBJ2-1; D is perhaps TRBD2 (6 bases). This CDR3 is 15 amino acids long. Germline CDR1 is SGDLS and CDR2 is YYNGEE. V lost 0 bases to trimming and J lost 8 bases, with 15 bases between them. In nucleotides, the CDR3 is TGTGCCAGCAGCGTAGCTCTACTCCCGGGGGATGAGCAGTTCTTC. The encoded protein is CASSVALLPGDEQFF. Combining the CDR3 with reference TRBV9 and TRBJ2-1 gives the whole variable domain DSGVTQTPKHLITATGQRVTLRCSPRSGDLSVYWYQQSLDQGLQFLIQYYNGEERAKGNILERFSAQQFPDLHSELNLSSLELGDSALYFCASSVALLPGDEQFFGPGTRLTVL.

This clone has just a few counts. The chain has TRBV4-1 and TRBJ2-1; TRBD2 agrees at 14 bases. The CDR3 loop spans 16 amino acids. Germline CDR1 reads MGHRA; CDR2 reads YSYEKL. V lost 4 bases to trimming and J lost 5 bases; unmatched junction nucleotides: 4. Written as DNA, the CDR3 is TGCGCCAGCAGCCGGGGACTAGCGGGAGCAGACAATGAGCAGTTCTTC. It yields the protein CASSRGLAGADNEQFF.

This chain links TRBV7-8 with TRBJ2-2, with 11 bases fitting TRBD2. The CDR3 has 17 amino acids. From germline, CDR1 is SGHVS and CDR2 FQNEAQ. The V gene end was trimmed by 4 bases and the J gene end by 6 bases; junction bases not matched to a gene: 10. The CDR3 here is CASSSPEKLAGAGELFF. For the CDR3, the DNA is TGTGCCAGCAGCTCCCCCGAAAAACTAGCGGGAGCCGGGGAGCTGTTTTTT.

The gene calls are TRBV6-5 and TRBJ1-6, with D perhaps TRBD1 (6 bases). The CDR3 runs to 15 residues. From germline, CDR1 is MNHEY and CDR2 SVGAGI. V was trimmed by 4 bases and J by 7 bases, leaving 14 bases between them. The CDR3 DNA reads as TGTGCCAGCAGTTCGATGGGGGCCGGGAATTCACCCCTCCACTTT. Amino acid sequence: CASSSMGAGNSPLHF.

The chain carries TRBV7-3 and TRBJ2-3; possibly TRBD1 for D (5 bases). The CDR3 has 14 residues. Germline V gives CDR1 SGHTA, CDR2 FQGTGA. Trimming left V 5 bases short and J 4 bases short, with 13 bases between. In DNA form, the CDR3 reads TGTGCCAGCAGCCCCTCCAGGGTCCCAGATACGCAGTATTTT. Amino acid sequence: CASSPSRVPDTQYF.

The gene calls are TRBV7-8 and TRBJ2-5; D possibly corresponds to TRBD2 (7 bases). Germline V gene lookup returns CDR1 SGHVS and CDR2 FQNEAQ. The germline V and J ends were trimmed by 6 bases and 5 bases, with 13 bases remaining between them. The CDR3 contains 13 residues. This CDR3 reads CASSPGGVETQYF. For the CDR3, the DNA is TGTGCCAGCAGTCCGGGGGGCGTCGAGACCCAGTACTTC.

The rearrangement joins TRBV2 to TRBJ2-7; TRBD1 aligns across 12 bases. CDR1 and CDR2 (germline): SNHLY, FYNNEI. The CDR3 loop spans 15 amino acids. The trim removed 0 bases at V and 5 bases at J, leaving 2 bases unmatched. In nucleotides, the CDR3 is TGTGCCAGCAGTGAAGCGGGACAGGGGGCGAACGAGCAGTACTTC. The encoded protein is CASSEAGQGANEQYF.

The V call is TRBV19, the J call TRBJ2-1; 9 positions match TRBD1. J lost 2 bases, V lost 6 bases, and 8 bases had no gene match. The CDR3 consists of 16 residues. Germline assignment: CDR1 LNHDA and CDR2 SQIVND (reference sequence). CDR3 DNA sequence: TGTGCCAGTAGCCGCACAGGGGGCGTCGCCTACAATGAGCAGTTCTTC. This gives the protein CASSRTGGVAYNEQFF.